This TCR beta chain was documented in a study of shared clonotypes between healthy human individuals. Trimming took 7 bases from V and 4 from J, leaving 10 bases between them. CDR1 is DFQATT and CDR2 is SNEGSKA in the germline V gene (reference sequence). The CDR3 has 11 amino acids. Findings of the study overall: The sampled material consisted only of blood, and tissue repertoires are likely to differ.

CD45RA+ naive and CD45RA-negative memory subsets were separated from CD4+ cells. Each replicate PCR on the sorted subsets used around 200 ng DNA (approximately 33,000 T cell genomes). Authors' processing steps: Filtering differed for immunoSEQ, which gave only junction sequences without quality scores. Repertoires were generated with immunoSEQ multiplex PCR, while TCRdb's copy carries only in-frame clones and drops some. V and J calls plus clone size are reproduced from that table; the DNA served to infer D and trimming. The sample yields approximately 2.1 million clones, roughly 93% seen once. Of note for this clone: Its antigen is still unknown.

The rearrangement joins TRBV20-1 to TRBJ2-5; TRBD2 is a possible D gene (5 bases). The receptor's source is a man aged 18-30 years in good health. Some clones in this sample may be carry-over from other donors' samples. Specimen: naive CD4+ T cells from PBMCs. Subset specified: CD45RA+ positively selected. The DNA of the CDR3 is TGCAGTGGTACTAGGGCAGAGACCCAGTACTTC. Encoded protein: CSGTRAETQYF.